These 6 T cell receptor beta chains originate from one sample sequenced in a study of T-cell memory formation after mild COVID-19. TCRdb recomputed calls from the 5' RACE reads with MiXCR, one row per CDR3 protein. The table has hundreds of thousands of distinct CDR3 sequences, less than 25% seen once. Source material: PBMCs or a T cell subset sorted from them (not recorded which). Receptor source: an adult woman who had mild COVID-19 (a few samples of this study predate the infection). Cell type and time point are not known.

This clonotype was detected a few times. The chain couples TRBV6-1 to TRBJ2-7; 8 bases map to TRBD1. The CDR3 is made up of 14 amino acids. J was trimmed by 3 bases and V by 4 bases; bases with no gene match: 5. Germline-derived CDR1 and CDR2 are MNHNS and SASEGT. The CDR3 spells CASSGGQGFYEQYF. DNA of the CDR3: TGTGCCAGCAGTGGAGGACAGGGTTTCTACGAGCAGTACTTC.

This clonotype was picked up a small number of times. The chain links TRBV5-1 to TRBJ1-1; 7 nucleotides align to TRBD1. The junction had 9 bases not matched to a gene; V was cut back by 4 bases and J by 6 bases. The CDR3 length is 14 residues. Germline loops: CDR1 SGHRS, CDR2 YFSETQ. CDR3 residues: CASSPRRTGAEAFF. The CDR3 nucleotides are TGCGCCAGCAGCCCTCGTCGGACAGGAGCTGAAGCTTTCTTT. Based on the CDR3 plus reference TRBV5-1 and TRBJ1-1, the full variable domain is KAGVTQTPRYLIKTRGQQVTLSCSPISGHRSVSWYQQTPGQGLQFLFEYFSETQRNKGNFPGRFSGRQFSNSRSEMNVSTLELGDSALYLCASSPRRTGAEAFFGQGTRLTVV.

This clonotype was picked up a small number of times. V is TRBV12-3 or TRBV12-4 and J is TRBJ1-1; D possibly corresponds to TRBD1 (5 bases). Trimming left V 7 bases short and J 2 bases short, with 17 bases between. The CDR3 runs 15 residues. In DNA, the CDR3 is TGTGCCAGCACCTCCTTGGACACTGTTAACACTGAAGCTTTCTTT. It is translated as CASTSLDTVNTEAFF.

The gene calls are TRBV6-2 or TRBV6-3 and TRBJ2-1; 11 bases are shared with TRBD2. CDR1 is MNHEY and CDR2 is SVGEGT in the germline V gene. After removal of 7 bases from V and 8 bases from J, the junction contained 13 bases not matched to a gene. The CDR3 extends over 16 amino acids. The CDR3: CASTPRTSGLSYEQFF. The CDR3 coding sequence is TGTGCCAGCACCCCCCGGACTAGCGGGTTGTCATATGAGCAGTTCTTC.

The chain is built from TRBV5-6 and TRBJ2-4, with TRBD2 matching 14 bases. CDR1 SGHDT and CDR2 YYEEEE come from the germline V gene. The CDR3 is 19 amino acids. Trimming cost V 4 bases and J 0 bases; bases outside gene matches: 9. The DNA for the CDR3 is TGTGCCAGCAGCCCCCCGGGACTAGCGGGAGCGGAAGCCAAAAACATTCAGTACTTC. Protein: CASSPPGLAGAEAKNIQYF.

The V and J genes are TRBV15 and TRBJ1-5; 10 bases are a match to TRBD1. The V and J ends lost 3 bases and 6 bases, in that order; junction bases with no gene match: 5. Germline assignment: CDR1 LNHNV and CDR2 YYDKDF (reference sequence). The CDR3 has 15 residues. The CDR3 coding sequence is TGTGCCACCAGCAGCCACCGGGACAGGGGTCAGCCCCAGCATTTT. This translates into CATSSHRDRGQPQHF.